The T cell receptor (beta chain) under discussion was sequenced for a study of circulating and synovial CD4+ cells in juvenile arthritis (dated by TCRdb to 2014 to 2015). With respect to the entire study: Within each patient, the study compared the TCRbeta CDR3 repertoires of three groups: circulating HLA-DR+ CD4 T cells, bulk blood CD4 T cells, and synovial CD4 T cells. Repertoire sequencing was performed with the aim of confirming enrichment of synovial clonotypes in a circulating synovial-like CD4 T cell subset. General conclusions and limits of the study: Circulating pathogenic-like lymphocytes clustered together with synovial T cells, and compared with bulk blood, the circulating pathogenic-like lymphocytes shared a substantially higher fraction of CDR3 sequences with synovium. Synovial and circulating pathogenic-like lymphocyte repertoires were less diverse than bulk blood CD4 repertoires, with some CPL samples as oligoclonal as synovium. Traditional Vbeta family usage analysis did not detect the difference between circulating pathogenic-like lymphocytes and bulk blood T cells. CPL and bulk blood CD4 samples differed in T cell genome counts by at least an order of magnitude, so sample-size effects were addressed. Because overlap with synovium was found to increase with sequencing depth, the full repertoire overlap was likely underestimated by the measured shared-clonotype fractions.

The library was built by means of the immunoSEQ multiplex PCR assay. An external provider carried out the TCRbeta CDR3 sequencing as a commercial service. Turning to the authors' computational methods: The analyses used productive nucleotide sequences together with amino acid sequences obtained by in silico translation. Diversity was measured with Renyi entropy across alpha values, using the median of 200 repeated subsamples to equalise sample size. Pairwise repertoire distance was calculated as one minus the Chao-modified Jaccard index, correcting for under-sampling, and used for clustering. Frequency-weighted overlap with synovial clonotypes was computed over 200 sample sizes, 200 draws without replacement each, and reported at the smaller sample's size. TCRdb took this table from immuneACCESS and kept in-frame rearrangements with V and J called. Such tables lack part of the clones; where checked against another copy, unresolved V genes explain under half of the gap, and the rest is unexplained. V and J calls and clone size follow that table, whereas D and trimming were derived from the DNA. For this sample the table gives approximately 16,000 clones, of which under 95% were detected only once. The ten most abundant clones make up less than 0.95% of the sample.

Via the germline V gene (reference sequence), CDR1 is DFQATT and CDR2 SNEGSKA. Trimming costs V 4 bases and J 3 bases, and their ends lie 5 bases apart. Counted from cysteine to phenylalanine, this CDR3 has 11 amino acids. The kept DNA is CDR3 alone, 33 bases in frame from the first base. Worth noting for this clone: Its specific antigen is unknown. The input lacks base qualities; no much larger clone sits a single base away.

The sequenced samples came from patients who had active juvenile idiopathic arthritis. Cells were sorted immediately after thawing, with dead cells excluded using Live/Dead Fixable Near-IR Stain. Sequencing used CD4+ T cells from blood. Recombination linked TRBV20-1 to TRBJ2-3, with the D gene too uncertain to name. The source of this sequence is a human donor with juvenile idiopathic arthritis. The CDR3 protein is CSATRTDTQYF. The DNA reads as follows: TGCAGTGCTACCAGGACAGATACGCAGTATTTT.